What follows describes a single T cell receptor beta chain. The entry originates in a study of human T cells and chemical hapten exposure. In TCRdb, the RACE reads were re-called with MiXCR into one record per CDR3 protein. The sample yields some 360,000 distinct CDR3 sequences, less than 6.5% seen once. J lost 6 bases, V lost 4 bases, and 6 bases had no gene match. This CDR3 region has 15 residues. Germline V gene sequence: CDR1 SGHTA, CDR2 FQGNSA. As for time point: pre-sensitization, week 0. Specified treatment: therapeutic diphenylcyclopropenone sensitization with weekly scalp DPC. Each donor was an alopecia patient between 18 and 70 years of age who qualified for DPC. Unfractionated whole blood was the source of the extracted total RNA.

The receptor was isolated from a woman aged 50 to 65 with alopecia areata. Some clones in this sample may be carry-over from other donors' samples. Source: whole blood, taken in connection with sensitization to the hapten diphenylcyclopropenone (DPC). The J gene is TRBJ2-3, the V gene TRBV7-2; 11 bases are a match to TRBD2. The CDR3 coding sequence is TGTGCCAGCAGCTCATTAGCGGGAGGGAAGGATACGCAGTATTTT. Translating it yields CASSSLAGGKDTQYF.